Following are 11 T cell receptor beta chains from one sample sequenced in a study of graft-versus-host responses after intestinal transplantation (dated by TCRdb to 2020 to 2022). Their target antigens are unknown. What the time point label conveys for this sample: cells obtained before transplantation from donor or recipient. The library was generated by the immunoSEQ multiplex PCR assay. Held by TCRdb, this immuneACCESS table contains in-frame sequences only and omits some clones. Under half of the omission traces to an unresolved V gene where checked; the cause of the rest is unknown. The sample yields around 90,000 clones; 85% to 95% were counted once. Of the sample, about 1% falls within the top ten clones. The source material was unstimulated CD8+ T cells sorted from spleen or lymph node cells, sampled before transplant. These receptor sequences come from a human donor who was the organ donor for an intestinal transplant.

J is TRBJ1-3 and V is TRBV4-1; 7 nucleotides agree with TRBD1. The CDR3 has 16 amino acids. From germline, CDR1 is MGHRA and CDR2 YSYEKL. With 5 bases clipped from V and 2 bases from J, the junction kept 9 bases outside the gene matches. CDR3 sequence (DNA): TGCGCCAGCAGCACCCGACAGGGAAGGCCTGGAAACACCATATATTTT. This translates into CASSTRQGRPGNTIYF.

This clone was recorded only once. The V call is TRBV5-1, the J call TRBJ2-7; possible D gene TRBD2, 7 bases. The germline V gene encodes CDR1 SGHRS and CDR2 YFSETQ. V lost 2 bases, J lost 0 bases, and 12 bases lay in between. The CDR3 sequence is 15 residues long. The CDR3 is CASSFGGGSSYEQYF. CDR3 DNA: TGCGCCAGCAGCTTTGGGGGGGGCAGCTCCTACGAGCAGTACTTC.

The rearrangement joins TRBV19 to TRBJ1-2; D is possibly TRBD1 (5 bases). This CDR3 comprises 13 residues. The germline CDR1 and CDR2 sequences are LNHDA and SQIVND (reference sequence). V dropped 5 bases and J dropped 6 bases, with 13 bases sitting between them. The CDR3 nucleotides are TGTGCCAGTAGTGCGTGGGGCCCTAATGGCTACACCTTC. This encodes CASSAWGPNGYTF. Full variable domain (missing parts from reference TRBV19 and TRBJ1-2): DGGITQSPKYLFRKEGQNVTLSCEQNLNHDAMYWYRQDPGQGLRLIYYSQIVNDFQKGDIAEGYSVSREKKESFPLTVTSAQKNPTAFYLCASSAWGPNGYTFGSGTRLTVV.

This clone has a handful of counts. The chain employs TRBV25-1 and TRBJ1-5; 9 bases align to TRBD1. The CDR3 totals 13 residues. CDR1 MGHDK and CDR2 SYGVNS come from the germline V gene. Trimming at V came to 9 bases and at J to 6 bases, leaving 6 bases not matched to a gene. CDR3 loop: CASGQGNGQPQHF. In DNA form, the CDR3 reads TGTGCCAGTGGACAGGGGAACGGTCAGCCCCAGCATTTT.

The V and J genes are TRBV14 and TRBJ2-3; weak D call: TRBD2 (5 bases). Germline V gene data show CDR1 as SGHDN and CDR2 as FVKESK. Trimming removed 0 bases at V and 4 bases at J, with 14 bases between. The CDR3 loop spans 16 amino acids. The CDR3 is CASSQDRGVVSDTQYF. The CDR3 DNA is TGTGCCAGCAGCCAAGACCGGGGAGTAGTCTCAGATACGCAGTATTTT.

The J gene is TRBJ2-6, the V gene TRBV4-2; a possible D gene is TRBD1 (6 bases). The V end lost 0 bases, the J end lost 3 bases, and 6 bases lay between the germline ends. Germline assignment: CDR1 LGHNA and CDR2 YNFKEQ. This CDR3 is built from 15 residues. As DNA, the CDR3 is TGTGCCAGCAGCCAAGACAGGGGTGGGGCCAACGTCCTGACTTTC. It translates to CASSQDRGGANVLTF.

J is TRBJ2-2 and V is TRBV7-9; D unresolved. V was pared by 2 bases and J by 0 bases, with 7 bases between. Germline lookup yields CDR1 SEHNR and CDR2 FQNEAQ (reference sequence). This CDR3 contains 15 residues. The CDR3 loop is CASSLWAANTGELFF. The CDR3 DNA is TGTGCCAGCAGCTTATGGGCAGCGAACACCGGGGAGCTGTTTTTT.

The CDR3 sequence is CASSQGATNYGYTF. CDR3 nucleotides: TGTGCCAGCAGTCAGGGGGCAACTAACTATGGCTACACCTTC. This chain joins TRBV25-1 and TRBJ1-2; the match to TRBD1 covers 8 bases. The CDR3 is 14 residues long. Trimming took 5 bases from V and 0 from J; bases not matched to a gene: 2. Germline loops: CDR1 MGHDK, CDR2 SYGVNS.

This chain links TRBV9 with TRBJ2-3, with 9 bases matching TRBD2. Germline V lookup: CDR1 SGDLS, CDR2 YYNGEE. The CDR3 has 17 amino acids. V trimming: 4 bases; J trimming: 5 bases; junction bases outside the gene matches: 14. The CDR3 DNA reads as TGTGCCAGCAGCCACTTCTCGGCGGGGGGGCCGATAGATACGCAGTATTTT. Translating gives CASSHFSAGGPIDTQYF.

The chain joins TRBV9 to TRBJ2-3; 8 nucleotides line up with TRBD2. This CDR3 has 15 amino acids. V lost 1 base to trimming and J lost 3 bases; unmatched junction nucleotides: 4. Germline V gene data show CDR1 as SGDLS and CDR2 as YYNGEE. The CDR3 sequence: CASSVQAGGTDTQYF. The CDR3 DNA sequence: TGTGCCAGCAGCGTACAGGCGGGGGGAACAGATACGCAGTATTTT.

The chain carries TRBV4-2 and TRBJ2-5; no firm D call. The length of the CDR3 is 13 residues. Germline loops: CDR1 LGHNA, CDR2 YNFKEQ. Trimming removed 4 bases from V and 3 bases from J, with 9 bases in between. The CDR3 reads CASSPRVEETQYF. As DNA, the CDR3 is TGTGCCAGCAGCCCACGGGTTGAAGAGACCCAGTACTTC.